The T cell receptor (beta chain) under discussion was sequenced for a study of T cells in Graves' hyperthyroidism and ophthalmopathy. Study results and limitations: Blood shared most expanded thyroid clonotypes above 0.001.

Stable Graves' hyperthyroidism denoted no ophthalmopathy progression over 18 months. Hyperthyroidism, newly diagnosed and lasting under 2 months, affected patients aged 18 to 65. Patients showing uncontrolled infection, other autoimmune disease, pregnancy or lactation were ineligible. This clonotype has at least ten counts. Its antigen is as yet unknown. The CDR3 covers 11 residues. Trimming pared 6 bases from V and 5 bases from J, leaving 4 bases between. CDR1 and CDR2 (germline): SGHVS, FNYEAQ. There were TCR beta CDR3 regions amplified from RNA transcripts. With the HTBI primer set, the TCR CDR3 went through a first round of RT-PCR. One entry per CDR3 protein results from TCRdb running MiXCR on the multiplex PCR reads. The repertoire holds around 200,000 distinct CDR3 sequences, with approximately 20% as singletons.

The specimen sequenced was blood. The chain joins TRBV7-6 to TRBJ2-2; D unresolved. The receptor comes from a man aged 40-55 years with Graves' hyperthyroidism. In nucleotides, the CDR3 is TGTGCCAGCAGAGGAACCGGGGAGCTGTTTTTT. Its protein is CASRGTGELFF.